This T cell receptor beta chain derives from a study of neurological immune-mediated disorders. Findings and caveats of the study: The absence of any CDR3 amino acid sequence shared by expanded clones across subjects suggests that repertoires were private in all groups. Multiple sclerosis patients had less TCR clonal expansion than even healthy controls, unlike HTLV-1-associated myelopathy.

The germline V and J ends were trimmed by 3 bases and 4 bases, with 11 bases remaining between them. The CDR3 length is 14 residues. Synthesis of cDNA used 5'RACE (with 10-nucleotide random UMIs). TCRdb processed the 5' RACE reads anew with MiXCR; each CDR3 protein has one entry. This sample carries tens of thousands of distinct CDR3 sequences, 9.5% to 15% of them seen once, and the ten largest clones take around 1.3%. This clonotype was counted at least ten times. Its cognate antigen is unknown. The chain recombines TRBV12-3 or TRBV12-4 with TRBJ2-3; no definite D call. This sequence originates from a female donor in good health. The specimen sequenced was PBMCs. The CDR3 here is CASSFELVADTQYF. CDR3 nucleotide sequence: TGTGCCAGCAGTTTTGAGCTAGTGGCAGATACGCAGTATTTT.